A selection of T cell receptor beta chains follows, all from one sample in a study of CD8 T cells in Susac syndrome. TCRdb recomputed calls from the immunoSEQ multiplex PCR reads with MiXCR, one row per CDR3 protein. The sample comprises hundreds of thousands of distinct CDR3 sequences, approximately 91% of which are singletons, and less than 0.2% rests with the top ten. Material: CD8+ T cells from PBMCs. The source is a human donor with multiple sclerosis. CDR3s include the opening cysteine and the closing phenylalanine or tryptophan. The order of the fields is clone size, CDR3 length, J gene, D gene, V gene, CDR3 protein, CDR3 DNA. D genes are given only for firm matches. A row's size may be missing; if present it is once, few, many or a size class.

abundance: -; len: 18; j_gene: TRBJ2-3; d_gene: TRBD2; v_gene: TRBV13; CDR3aa: CASSGPTGTSVRTDTQYF; CDR3nt: TGTGCCAGCAGCGGCCCTACCGGGACTAGCGTTCGGACAGATACGCAGTATTTT
abundance: few; len: 16; j_gene: TRBJ2-1; d_gene: -; v_gene: TRBV19; CDR3aa: CASSQGGLSSYNEQFF; CDR3nt: TGTGCCAGTAGCCAGGGGGGCCTAAGCTCCTACAATGAGCAGTTCTTC
abundance: -; len: 16; j_gene: TRBJ2-1; d_gene: TRBD2; v_gene: TRBV7-9; CDR3aa: CASSYPGTSAFGEQFF; CDR3nt: TGTGCCAGCAGCTACCCCGGGACTAGCGCTTTCGGTGAGCAGTTCTTC
abundance: -; len: 14; j_gene: TRBJ1-5; d_gene: -; v_gene: TRBV6-5; CDR3aa: CASSRTRGNQPQHF; CDR3nt: TGTGCCAGCAGCCGTACAAGGGGCAATCAGCCCCAGCATTTT
abundance: few; len: 15; j_gene: TRBJ2-7; d_gene: TRBD1; v_gene: TRBV27; CDR3aa: CASRIRTGTIHEQYF; CDR3nt: TGTGCCAGCAGAATTCGGACAGGGACGATCCACGAGCAGTACTTC
abundance: -; len: 16; j_gene: TRBJ2-1; d_gene: -; v_gene: TRBV19; CDR3aa: CASSIMAGPHYNEQFF; CDR3nt: TGTGCCAGTAGTATAATGGCGGGGCCCCACTACAATGAGCAGTTCTTC
abundance: -; len: 13; j_gene: TRBJ2-7; d_gene: TRBD2; v_gene: TRBV6-2/TRBV6-3; CDR3aa: CATTLASRDEQYF; CDR3nt: TGTGCCACCACACTAGCGAGCCGCGACGAGCAGTACTTC
abundance: -; len: 14; j_gene: TRBJ1-5; d_gene: -; v_gene: TRBV30; CDR3aa: CAWGVPGSNQPQHF; CDR3nt: TGTGCCTGGGGGGTACCAGGCAGCAATCAGCCCCAGCATTTT
abundance: -; len: 16; j_gene: TRBJ1-5; d_gene: -; v_gene: TRBV12-3/TRBV12-4; CDR3aa: CASSFGAPRADQPQHF; CDR3nt: TGTGCCAGCAGTTTTGGCGCACCGAGAGCCGATCAGCCCCAGCATTTT
abundance: -; len: 16; j_gene: TRBJ2-7; d_gene: -; v_gene: TRBV6-5; CDR3aa: CASSYSEGSRSYEQYF; CDR3nt: TGTGCCAGCAGTTACTCGGAGGGGAGCCGCTCCTACGAGCAGTACTTC
abundance: -; len: 14; j_gene: TRBJ2-3; d_gene: -; v_gene: TRBV19; CDR3aa: CASSLKLAPDTQYF; CDR3nt: TGTGCCAGTAGTCTCAAACTAGCACCAGATACGCAGTATTTT
abundance: -; len: 13; j_gene: TRBJ2-7; d_gene: -; v_gene: TRBV29-1; CDR3aa: CSAWSQGHYEQYF; CDR3nt: TGCAGCGCCTGGTCACAGGGACACTACGAGCAGTACTTC
abundance: -; len: 13; j_gene: TRBJ2-1; d_gene: -; v_gene: TRBV19; CDR3aa: CATGELEGNEQFF; CDR3nt: TGTGCCACCGGCGAGCTGGAGGGCAATGAGCAGTTCTTC
abundance: -; len: 13; j_gene: TRBJ1-5; d_gene: -; v_gene: TRBV24-1; CDR3aa: CATSDLNNQPQHF; CDR3nt: TGTGCCACCAGTGATTTGAACAATCAGCCCCAGCATTTT
abundance: -; len: 15; j_gene: TRBJ2-3; d_gene: -; v_gene: TRBV29-1; CDR3aa: CSVDGTLSSTDTQYF; CDR3nt: TGCAGCGTTGACGGGACCCTCTCTAGCACAGATACGCAGTATTTT
abundance: -; len: 14; j_gene: TRBJ2-3; d_gene: -; v_gene: TRBV19; CDR3aa: CASSIPSLTDTQYF; CDR3nt: TGTGCCAGTAGTATACCATCCCTCACAGATACGCAGTATTTT
abundance: -; len: 13; j_gene: TRBJ2-4; d_gene: -; v_gene: TRBV20-1; CDR3aa: CSARESGVNIQYF; CDR3nt: TGCAGTGCTAGAGAGTCAGGAGTAAACATTCAGTACTTC
abundance: -; len: 16; j_gene: TRBJ2-3; d_gene: TRBD1; v_gene: TRBV7-8; CDR3aa: CASSIPTGGFADTQYF; CDR3nt: TGTGCCAGCAGCATCCCGACAGGGGGGTTCGCAGATACGCAGTATTTT
abundance: few; len: 15; j_gene: TRBJ2-1; d_gene: TRBD2; v_gene: TRBV6-1; CDR3aa: CASSPLAGGTNEQFF; CDR3nt: TGTGCCAGCAGTCCCCTAGCGGGAGGGACGAATGAGCAGTTCTTC
abundance: once; len: 17; j_gene: TRBJ2-7; d_gene: TRBD1; v_gene: TRBV9; CDR3aa: CASSPENSGQTMYEQYF; CDR3nt: TGTGCCAGCAGCCCGGAAAACTCGGGACAGACCATGTACGAGCAGTACTTC
abundance: -; len: 15; j_gene: TRBJ2-1; d_gene: TRBD2; v_gene: TRBV6-5; CDR3aa: CASSRGLAGVDEQFF; CDR3nt: TGTGCCAGCAGCCGGGGACTAGCGGGAGTGGATGAGCAGTTCTTC
abundance: few; len: 15; j_gene: TRBJ2-7; d_gene: TRBD1; v_gene: TRBV6-2/TRBV6-3; CDR3aa: CASSYGGQESYEQYF; CDR3nt: TGTGCCAGCAGTTACGGAGGACAGGAGTCCTACGAGCAGTACTTC
abundance: -; len: 15; j_gene: TRBJ2-1; d_gene: TRBD2; v_gene: TRBV9; CDR3aa: CASSVSGVSYNEQFF; CDR3nt: TGTGCCAGCAGCGTTAGCGGGGTCTCCTACAATGAGCAGTTCTTC
abundance: -; len: 16; j_gene: TRBJ1-1; d_gene: -; v_gene: TRBV2; CDR3aa: CASSEAGNSLNTEAFF; CDR3nt: TGTGCCAGCAGTGAAGCGGGAAACAGCTTGAACACTGAAGCTTTCTTT
abundance: -; len: 16; j_gene: TRBJ1-3; d_gene: TRBD1; v_gene: TRBV5-6; CDR3aa: CASSLAGGWAGNTIYF; CDR3nt: TGTGCCAGCAGCCTGGCAGGGGGCTGGGCTGGAAACACCATATATTTT
abundance: -; len: 11; j_gene: TRBJ1-2; d_gene: -; v_gene: TRBV20-1; CDR3aa: CSASEGSGYTF; CDR3nt: TGCAGTGCCTCTGAGGGTAGCGGCTACACCTTC
abundance: -; len: 15; j_gene: TRBJ1-5; d_gene: -; v_gene: TRBV20-1; CDR3aa: CSARDDDERVAPQHF; CDR3nt: TGCAGTGCTAGAGATGACGACGAGCGGGTCGCGCCCCAGCATTTT
abundance: -; len: 14; j_gene: TRBJ2-4; d_gene: -; v_gene: TRBV12-3/TRBV12-4; CDR3aa: CASSFDLAKNIQYF; CDR3nt: TGTGCCAGCAGTTTTGATCTAGCCAAAAACATTCAGTACTTC